This T cell receptor beta chain was captured in a study of T-cell memory formation after mild COVID-19. The study's findings and limits: Clones contracting across day 15 to 85 had a balanced CD4/CD8 profile; later expanding clones leaned CD4+. Largely, contracting CD4+ clones fell within CM and EM, and contracting CD8+ clones within EMRA.

The sample holds a few counts of this clonotype. As yet, its antigen is unknown. Germline lookup yields CDR1 MNHNY and CDR2 SVGAGI (reference sequence). CDR3 length: 16 amino acids. Trimming at V came to 5 bases and at J to 3 bases, leaving 8 bases not matched to a gene. TCR alpha and TCR beta cDNA libraries carrying sample barcodes and UMIs came from 5'RACE with constant-segment primers. TCRdb re-analysed the 5' RACE reads in MiXCR, keeping a single row per CDR3 protein. The sample holds about 270,000 distinct CDR3 sequences, 15% seen once. The material sequenced was PBMCs or a T cell subset sorted from them (not recorded which). The receptor was derived from an adult woman who had mild COVID-19 (a few samples of this study predate the infection). Cell type and time point are not known. The chain carries TRBV6-6 and TRBJ1-5; 9 bases are shared with TRBD1. CDR3 DNA sequence: TGTGCCAGCAGTCACGGGACAGGGCACCCCAATCAGCCCCAGCATTTT. Translating it yields CASSHGTGHPNQPQHF.